This TCR beta chain appears in the sequencing data of a study of response to subunit inactivated influenza vaccine. The CDR3 runs to 17 residues. Germline lookup yields CDR1 MNHNS and CDR2 SASEGT. V gave up 6 bases and J gave up 0 bases; unmatched junction bases: 12. TCRdb called the RT-PCR reads again in MiXCR, with one record for every CDR3 protein. The sample has approximately 530,000 distinct CDR3 sequences; around 8% are singletons. Findings and limits, study-wide: After each seasonal influenza vaccination, few new T cells are recruited, the authors suggested.

About this clonotype: The antigen is not known.

Here the sequenced sample was PBMCs from blood, taken around 25 months after vaccination. The V gene is TRBV6-1, the J gene TRBJ1-1, with 8 bases identical to TRBD1. This receptor was identified in a man in his fifties or sixties who received an inactivated influenza vaccine. The CDR3 DNA is TGTGCCAGCAGCCCTACCCGGACAGGGAAAATGAACACTGAAGCTTTCTTT. It specifies CASSPTRTGKMNTEAFF.